These T cell receptor beta chains were read from a single sample in a study of CD8+ T cells in alopecia areata. Assay: immunoSEQ multiplex PCR; the TCRdb copy retains only in-frame clones and omits some. The table has 110,000 or so clones, 55% to 65% seen once. Sequencing was performed on CD4+ T cells sorted from blood. These receptors were obtained from a human donor in good health. Both conserved end residues are part of each CDR3. The order of the fields is CDR3 length, D gene, J gene, V gene, clone size, CDR3 protein, CDR3 DNA. D genes are given only for firm matches. For some rows the clone size is stated as once, few or many, or as a class when expanded; others skip it.

13	-	TRBJ2-7	TRBV2	-	CASSRDGTYEQYF	TGTGCCAGCAGTCGGGACGGAACCTACGAGCAGTACTTC
13	-	TRBJ1-1	TRBV14	-	CASSQGQGLQAFF	TGTGCCAGCAGCCAAGGGCAGGGACTTCAAGCTTTCTTT
12	-	TRBJ2-5	TRBV4-1	few	CASSQPGETQYF	TGCGCCAGCAGCCAACCGGGGGAGACCCAGTACTTC
16	TRBD2	TRBJ2-1	TRBV5-1	-	CASSIGTSGGADEQFF	TGCGCCAGCAGCATCGGGACTAGCGGGGGGGCCGATGAGCAGTTCTTC
14	-	TRBJ2-7	TRBV5-1	-	CASSLEKGRYEQYF	TGCGCCAGCAGCTTAGAGAAGGGGAGATACGAGCAGTACTTC
14	-	TRBJ1-6	TRBV9	-	CASSVNSDPSPLHF	TGTGCCAGCAGCGTGAACAGCGACCCGTCACCCCTCCACTTT
15	-	TRBJ2-6	TRBV5-1	-	CASSLIGFGANVLTF	TGCGCCAGCAGCTTGATTGGGTTCGGGGCCAACGTCCTGACTTTC
12	-	TRBJ2-7	TRBV6-1	-	CAISRGVNEQYF	TGTGCCATCAGTCGGGGTGTCAACGAGCAGTACTTC
15	-	TRBJ1-3	TRBV4-2	-	CASSQATNSGNTIYF	TGTGCCAGCAGCCAAGCGACAAACTCTGGAAACACCATATATTTT
14	-	TRBJ1-1	TRBV29-1	few	CSVAEGSGNTEAFF	TGCAGCGTTGCCGAGGGGTCGGGAAACACTGAAGCTTTCTTT
11	-	TRBJ1-1	TRBV29-1	once	CSVGASLGAFF	TGCAGCGTTGGGGCCTCACTTGGAGCTTTCTTT
14	-	TRBJ1-5	TRBV5-6	-	CASSPTGSNQPQHF	TGTGCCAGCAGCCCCACAGGGAGCAATCAGCCCCAGCATTTT
15	-	TRBJ2-2	TRBV5-1	once	CASSLSAGFTGELFF	TGCGCCAGCAGCTTGTCGGCGGGGTTCACCGGGGAGCTGTTTTTT